The present T cell receptor beta chain was sequenced within a study of blood T cell repertoires in COVID-19 (dated by TCRdb to about 2020). In the study overall: Collaborator samples came from the United States, Italy and Spain and covered acute and convalescent phases of COVID-19. A de-identified subject ID, COVID-19 status, age in years and sex were almost always included in the sample metadata. The material from the prospective study consisted of cDNA or gDNA derived from T cells, B-cell-depleted T cells, or PBMCs. The samples were drawn from two sources: the first 160 participants of the ongoing ImmuneRACE study, and 1,200 or so subjects contributed by 6 global collaborators. The dataset comprised deeply sampled blood TCRbeta repertoires from subjects exposed to, actively infected with, or recovered from COVID-19. HLA class I and class II types, where available, came from metadata supplied by the sample provider rather than from assay-based typing. The repertoires were made available in a free public database intended to serve as a resource for research on the immune response to SARS-CoV-2.

The immunoSEQ Assay, a bias-controlled multiplex PCR, was used to amplify TCRbeta CDR3 regions from genomic DNA. For the original study's pipeline: Within the assay, amplification of reference gene primers was used to estimate how many nucleated cells each sample contained. To quantify the absolute abundance of each unique TCRbeta CDR3 rearrangement, sequence reads were collapsed and filtered. For each sample, productive Simpson clonality was calculated by taking the square root of Simpson's diversity index across productive rearrangements. TCRdb limited this immuneACCESS table to in-frame rearrangements with V and J called. A share of clones is missing; checked studies link under half to unresolved V genes, and the rest is unexplained. V, J and clone size are taken as reported in that table, and D and trimming were inferred from the DNA itself. In this sample the table shows under 200,000 clones, roughly 90% of which occur a single time. The top ten constitute about 10% of the sample.

At one collaborating source in Seattle, patients were enrolled during active infection and were followed longitudinally through the course of disease. Whole blood was collected in K2EDTA tubes by collaborating institutions according to the institutions' own protocols. For TCRbeta analysis, collaborator samples were shipped as frozen whole blood, as isolated PBMCs, or as DNA extracted from either sample type. General conclusions and limits of the study: The quantity of clinical and demographic metadata differed by source and by participant and was supplied without curation.

Concerning this clone: This receptor's antigen is unknown. No clone much larger than this one lies a single base away; base qualities are absent.

The germline V gene yields MGHRA for CDR1 and YSYEKL for CDR2. The junction shows trimming of 0 bases on V and 4 bases on J, plus 15 bases between the germline ends. Its CDR3 holds 16 amino acids, cysteine through phenylalanine. Kept here is only the CDR3 DNA, which spans 48 bases and is read in frame from base 1. This clonotype was obtained from a woman in her fifties or sixties with COVID-19, enrolled during active disease. The chain is encoded by TRBV4-1 joined to TRBJ2-5, with TRBD2 tentatively as D gene (6 bases match). The sample was peripheral blood. The CDR3 reads as follows: CASSQDPGLMIETQYF. The DNA sequence follows: TGCGCCAGCAGCCAAGATCCGGGACTGATGATAGAGACCCAGTACTTC.